One and the same sample provided the 20 T cell receptor beta chains below, sequenced in a study of shared clonotypes between healthy human individuals. This table comes from immunoSEQ multiplex PCR, and its TCRdb copy is limited to in-frame clones, with some not included. The sample has roughly 2 million clones; approximately 96% are singletons. The sequenced sample consisted of naive CD4+ T cells sorted from blood. Described subset: CD45RA+ positively selected. Receptor source: a man between 18 and 29 years old in good health.

The rearrangement joins TRBV19 to TRBJ1-2; D unresolved. This CDR3 spans 14 amino acids. Germline V lookup: CDR1 LNHDA, CDR2 SQIVND (reference sequence). V lost 1 base, J lost 2 bases, and 8 bases lay in between. The CDR3 DNA follows: TGTGCCAGTAGTATAGTCGGGAGCAACTATGGCTACACCTTC. This sequence encodes CASSIVGSNYGYTF.

In this sample, this clone turned up once. The rearrangement uses TRBV18 and TRBJ2-5; 12 nucleotides agree with TRBD2. The CDR3 extends over 17 amino acids. Trimming removed 4 bases from V and 3 bases from J; junction bases left unmatched: 9. Per the germline V gene, CDR1 is KGHSH and CDR2 is LQKENI. CDR3 in amino acids: CASSLLFRTSGEETQYF. The CDR3 DNA is TGTGCCAGCTCACTGCTCTTCCGGACTAGCGGGGAAGAGACCCAGTACTTC.

The V and J genes are TRBV10-3 and TRBJ2-1, with 13 bases that match TRBD2. Germline CDR1 reads ENHRY; CDR2 reads SYGVKD. The CDR3 loop spans 16 amino acids. Trimming removed 2 bases from V and 6 bases from J; junction bases left unmatched: 4. The CDR3 loop is CAISEGRTSGSNEQFF. For the CDR3, the DNA is TGTGCCATCAGTGAGGGGCGGACTAGCGGGAGCAATGAGCAGTTCTTC.

This chain links TRBV10-2 with TRBJ2-7; TRBD2 agrees at 15 bases. Per the germline V gene, CDR1 is WSHSY and CDR2 is SAAADI. The CDR3 covers 15 residues. J was trimmed by 4 bases and V by 8 bases; bases with no gene match: 6. The CDR3 DNA is TGCGCCAGCGGCGGGACTAGCGGGGGGTGGTACGAGCAGTACTTC. Its translation is CASGGTSGGWYEQYF.

This clone was counted a single time. V usage is TRBV6-1 and J usage is TRBJ1-5, with 8 positions matching TRBD1. The germline gives CDR1 MNHNS, CDR2 SASEGT. The CDR3 is made up of 15 amino acids. Losses at the gene ends were 4 bases for V and 1 base for J; bases not matched to a gene: 3. The chain's CDR3 is CASSAWTGSNQPQHF. Written as DNA, the CDR3 is TGTGCCAGCAGTGCCTGGACAGGGAGCAATCAGCCCCAGCATTTT.

The chain employs TRBV7-8 and TRBJ2-5, with D unclear. Trimming pared 0 bases from V and 3 bases from J, leaving 2 bases between. The germline V gene encodes CDR1 SGHVS and CDR2 FQNEAQ. This CDR3 spans 12 amino acids. CDR3 loop: CASSLAEETQYF. The CDR3 DNA reads TGTGCCAGCAGCTTAGCCGAAGAGACCCAGTACTTC.

The J gene is TRBJ1-4, the V gene TRBV11-2, with unresolved D. This CDR3 comprises 16 residues. CDR1 SGHAT and CDR2 FQNNGV come from the germline V gene. V was pared by 1 base and J by 5 bases, with 14 bases between. CDR3 DNA: TGTGCCAGCAGCTTAGGGACCGGGAAGGAGAATGAAAAACTGTTTTTT. This encodes CASSLGTGKENEKLFF.

V and J are TRBV6-6 and TRBJ2-2, with a possible D match to TRBD2 (6 bases). The CDR3 has 15 residues. Looked up from germline, CDR1 is MNHNY and CDR2 is SVGAGI (reference sequence). The V end was cut by 7 bases, the J end by 1 base, with 13 bases between. This CDR3 is CASNPSGWNTGELFF. CDR3 in DNA: TGTGCCAGCAACCCCAGCGGGTGGAACACCGGGGAGCTGTTTTTT.

The genes are TRBV11-2 and TRBJ2-7; TRBD2 aligns across 7 bases. V was pared by 8 bases and J by 3 bases, with 4 bases of the junction left unmatched. The CDR3 totals 12 residues. In germline, CDR1 is SGHAT, CDR2 FQNNGV. The CDR3 loop reads CASGGSGYEQYF. CDR3 DNA sequence: TGTGCCAGCGGCGGGAGTGGCTACGAGCAGTACTTC.

The count of this clone is one. CDR3 protein: CASSYPGKTQYF. The CDR3 bases are TGTGCCAGCAGTTACCCAGGGAAGACCCAGTACTTC. This chain uses TRBV6-6 with TRBJ2-5, with a weak D call TRBD1 (5 bases). The V end lost 2 bases, the J end lost 6 bases, and 7 bases lay between the germline ends. Germline loops: CDR1 MNHNY, CDR2 SVGAGI (reference sequence). CDR3 length: 12 residues.

The rearrangement uses TRBV9 and TRBJ1-3; 7 bases map to TRBD1. J lost 4 bases, V lost 0 bases, and 4 bases had no gene match. Per the germline V gene, CDR1 is SGDLS and CDR2 is YYNGEE. There are 15 residues in the CDR3. The CDR3 bases are TGTGCCAGCAGCGTAGTAGGGGGCGGAGGAAACACCATATATTTT. The encoded protein is CASSVVGGGGNTIYF. The variable domain in full, completed from reference TRBV9 and TRBJ1-3, reads DSGVTQTPKHLITATGQRVTLRCSPRSGDLSVYWYQQSLDQGLQFLIQYYNGEERAKGNILERFSAQQFPDLHSELNLSSLELGDSALYFCASSVVGGGGNTIYFGEGSWLTVV.

This chain joins TRBV20-1 and TRBJ2-3; D ambiguous. CDR1 and CDR2 from the germline V gene are DFQATT and SNEGSKA (reference sequence). The CDR3 covers 11 residues. V was trimmed by 5 bases and J by 3 bases, leaving 6 bases between them. The CDR3 here is CSAHETDTQYF. CDR3 nucleotides: TGCAGTGCTCACGAAACAGATACGCAGTATTTT.

A word on this clone: Within the sample, other DNA sequences also encode this same CDR3. The rearrangement joins TRBV7-2 to TRBJ1-3, with TRBD1 matching over 8 bases. CDR1 is SGHTA, CDR2 FQGNSA, per germline. The length of the CDR3 is 14 residues. V gave up 5 bases and J gave up 4 bases; unmatched junction bases: 4. CDR3 nucleotides: TGTGCCAGCAGCCCAGGGGGCTCCGGAAACACCATATATTTT. Protein product: CASSPGGSGNTIYF. Using reference TRBV7-2 and TRBJ1-3 for the parts outside the CDR3, the full variable domain is GAGVSQSPSNKVTEKGKDVELRCDPISGHTALYWYRQSLGQGLEFLIYFQGNSAPDKSGLPSDRFSAERTGGSVSTLTIQRTQQEDSAVYLCASSPGGSGNTIYFGEGSWLTVV.

This chain uses TRBV5-6 with TRBJ1-5; the D gene is possibly TRBD1 (6 bases). Trimming cost V 1 base and J 0 bases, with 17 bases left between them. This CDR3 comprises 18 residues. Looked up from germline, CDR1 is SGHDT and CDR2 is YYEEEE. As DNA, the CDR3 is TGTGCCAGCAGCTTGACGGGGGGGCGACGATATAGCAATCAGCCCCAGCATTTT. It codes for CASSLTGGRRYSNQPQHF.

This rearrangement joins TRBV6-1 to TRBJ2-7; D is perhaps TRBD2 (6 bases). Germline CDR1 and CDR2: MNHNS and SASEGT. This CDR3 contains 15 residues. V lost 11 bases to trimming and J lost 0 bases, with 20 bases between them. The CDR3: CASRRGRSSSYEQYF. Here the CDR3 DNA reads TGTGCCTCCCGAAGAGGGAGGTCGAGCTCCTACGAGCAGTACTTC.

V and J are TRBV7-2 and TRBJ1-6; tentative D call: TRBD1 (6 bases). The V gene lost 2 bases and the J gene lost 8 bases, with 16 bases spanning the gap. CDR3 size: 16 residues. CDR1 is SGHTA, CDR2 FQGNSA, per germline. CDR3 protein: CASSLTTGLDYSPLHF. CDR3 bases: TGTGCCAGCAGCTTAACGACAGGACTTGACTATTCACCCCTCCACTTT.

The chain recombines TRBV7-2 with TRBJ1-4; D is undetermined. Trimming shortened V by 1 base and J by 5 bases, and 11 bases separated the two germline ends. The CDR3 is 15 residues long. CDR1 SGHTA and CDR2 FQGNSA come from the germline V gene. This chain's CDR3 is CASSLDRARNEKLFF. In DNA, the CDR3 is TGTGCCAGCAGCTTAGACCGAGCTAGGAATGAAAAACTGTTTTTT.

This clone was counted only a few times. The chain uses TRBV7-9 and TRBJ1-3, with D hard to call. The CDR3 spans 15 residues. The germline V gene has CDR1 SEHNR and CDR2 FQNEAQ (reference sequence). V shed 6 bases and J shed 0 bases, with 12 bases lying between them. CDR3 nucleotide sequence: TGTGCCAGCAGTGTCAGCTGGGTCTCTGGAAACACCATATATTTT. This translates into CASSVSWVSGNTIYF.

This clone was recorded only once. V gene TRBV28 combines with J gene TRBJ1-5; maybe TRBD1 (5 bases). The CDR3 sequence is 15 residues long. With 2 bases removed from V and 3 bases from J, the gap between germline ends came to 11 bases. Germline V gives CDR1 MDHEN, CDR2 SYDVKM. CDR3 residues: CASSLGDGINQPQHF. CDR3 coding DNA: TGTGCCAGCAGTTTAGGGGACGGAATCAATCAGCCCCAGCATTTT. Looking up the rest from reference TRBV28 and TRBJ1-5 gives the full variable domain: DVKVTQSSRYLVKRTGEKVFLECVQDMDHENMFWYRQDPGLGLRLIYFSYDVKMKEKGDIPEGYSVSREKKERFSLILESASTNQTSMYLCASSLGDGINQPQHFGDGTRLSIL.

A single count supports this clone. The same CDR3 can be traced to other DNA sequences in this sample. The V call is TRBV18, the J call TRBJ2-3; 8 bases line up with TRBD1. The CDR3 is made up of 15 amino acids. CDR1 is KGHSH, CDR2 LQKENI, per germline. V lost 2 bases to trimming and J lost 3 bases; unmatched junction nucleotides: 4. The CDR3 sequence: CASSPRTGSTDTQYF. The CDR3 nucleotides read TGTGCCAGCTCACCAAGGACAGGGAGTACAGATACGCAGTATTTT.